These 18 T cell receptor beta chains were all obtained from the same sample, sequenced in a study of T cell changes during pregnancy in multiple sclerosis. Clones were sequenced by immunoSEQ multiplex PCR, and TCRdb holds only the in-frame ones, with some missing. Here the sample spans more than 70,000 clones, roughly 92% being singletons. The starting material was peripheral blood, obtained before pregnancy. These TCRs come from a female donor with multiple sclerosis, enrolled in a pregnancy study.

The chain joins TRBV11-2 to TRBJ2-5; D is possibly TRBD2 (5 bases). This CDR3 spans 14 amino acids. The germline V gene encodes CDR1 SGHAT and CDR2 FQNNGV. Deletions cut 5 bases from V and 5 bases from J, with 15 bases between. The CDR3: CASSPFGVRETQYF. The CDR3 nucleotides read TGTGCCAGCAGCCCATTCGGGGTTCGGGAGACCCAGTACTTC.

This clone came up once. The rearrangement joins TRBV29-1 to TRBJ2-1; no definite D call. Germline assignment: CDR1 SQVTM and CDR2 ANQGSEA. The CDR3 is 15 amino acids. Trimming took off 4 bases at V and 6 bases at J, with 19 bases between the two ends. The CDR3 DNA reads as TGCAGCGTTGCGGTTGAGGCACCTTGGGTCAATGAGCAGTTCTTC. This translates into CSVAVEAPWVNEQFF.

J is TRBJ2-3 and V is TRBV4-1; D is undetermined. The germline CDR1 and CDR2 sequences are MGHRA and YSYEKL. V was clipped by 2 bases and J by 6 bases, with 3 bases between them. There are 11 residues in the CDR3. CDR3 residues: CASSQSDTQYF. In DNA, the CDR3 is TGCGCCAGCAGCCAATCGGATACGCAGTATTTT.

The chain joins TRBV7-9 to TRBJ2-5; 8 bases agree with TRBD2. CDR1 SEHNR and CDR2 FQNEAQ come from the germline V gene (reference sequence). Trimming took 2 bases from V and 4 from J; bases not matched to a gene: 6. The CDR3 is 15 amino acids. The CDR3 loop reads CASSLRRAGGETQYF. The CDR3 region has the DNA TGTGCCAGCAGCTTAAGACGGGCGGGAGGAGAGACCCAGTACTTC.

The chain joins TRBV7-3 to TRBJ2-5; D might be TRBD2 (6 bases). Germline V lookup: CDR1 SGHTA, CDR2 FQGTGA. Trimming removed 1 base at V and 1 base at J, with 13 bases between. The CDR3 extends over 16 amino acids. The CDR3 loop is CASSLNVVGGQETQYF. In DNA form, the CDR3 reads TGTGCCAGCAGCTTAAACGTGGTGGGAGGCCAAGAGACCCAGTACTTC.

J is TRBJ1-1 and V is TRBV10-3; D might be TRBD1 (6 bases). CDR1 ENHRY and CDR2 SYGVKD come from the germline V gene. The CDR3 contains 13 residues. Trimming took off 7 bases at V and 0 bases at J, with 9 bases between the two ends. The CDR3 DNA sequence: TGTGCCATCAATGGGGGCATGAACACTGAAGCTTTCTTT. The encoded protein is CAINGGMNTEAFF.

V gene TRBV27 combines with J gene TRBJ2-7; weak D call: TRBD1 (5 bases). V lost 2 bases, J lost 3 bases, and 8 bases lay in between. The CDR3 length is 13 residues. Germline V gives CDR1 MNHEY, CDR2 SMNVEV (reference sequence). CDR3 sequence reads: CASSLTGDYEQYF. CDR3 coding DNA: TGTGCCAGCAGTTTAACAGGAGACTACGAGCAGTACTTC.

This chain joins TRBV7-9 and TRBJ2-7, with 8 positions matching TRBD2. This CDR3 is 14 amino acids long. With V trimmed by 7 bases and J by 3 bases, 8 bases remained unmatched. Germline CDR1 is SEHNR and CDR2 is FQNEAQ (reference sequence). The CDR3 bases are TGTGCCAGCAATCTAGCGGGCTCAGACTACGAGCAGTACTTC. Protein: CASNLAGSDYEQYF.

The V and J genes are TRBV19 and TRBJ1-1; D may be TRBD1 (5 bases). Per germline, CDR1 LNHDA and CDR2 SQIVND (reference sequence). The ends were cut back, 1 base at V and 1 base at J, with 22 bases in the middle. The CDR3 covers 19 residues. CDR3 residues: CASSIVPQGRGWKNTEAFF. The CDR3 nucleotides read TGTGCCAGTAGTATAGTACCTCAGGGTCGCGGTTGGAAGAACACTGAAGCTTTCTTT.

The rearrangement uses TRBV27 and TRBJ1-3, with D uncertain. Trimming took off 2 bases at V and 2 bases at J, with 13 bases between the two ends. The CDR3 contains 16 residues. The germline CDR1 and CDR2 sequences are MNHEY and SMNVEV (reference sequence). CDR3 in amino acids: CASSLRGPFAGNTIYF. CDR3 nucleotides: TGTGCCAGCAGTTTACGGGGTCCGTTCGCTGGAAACACCATATATTTT.

The chain employs TRBV18 and TRBJ2-5; 7 bases align to TRBD1. CDR1 is KGHSH and CDR2 is LQKENI in the germline V gene. The CDR3 covers 16 residues. Trimming cost V 4 bases and J 4 bases; bases outside gene matches: 12. The CDR3 reads CASSQPTDRVRETQYF. CDR3 in DNA: TGTGCCAGCTCACAACCAACTGACAGGGTCCGAGAGACCCAGTACTTC.

The gene calls are TRBV2 and TRBJ2-7; 9 nucleotides align to TRBD2. The germline V gene has CDR1 SNHLY and CDR2 FYNNEI. The CDR3 runs 16 residues. CDR3 sequence reads: CAHLRGGSGSPYEQYF. The CDR3 bases are TGTGCTCACCTAAGAGGGGGTAGCGGGAGCCCCTACGAGCAGTACTTC.

The rearrangement uses TRBV7-9 and TRBJ1-4; tentative D call: TRBD1 (6 bases). This CDR3 has 14 residues. The germline CDR1 and CDR2 sequences are SEHNR and FQNEAQ (reference sequence). The V end lost 5 bases, the J end lost 4 bases, and 11 bases lay between the germline ends. For the CDR3, the DNA is TGTGCCAGCAGCCGGACAGCACGTAATGAAAAACTGTTTTTT. It is translated as CASSRTARNEKLFF. The whole variable domain, filled in from reference TRBV7-9 and TRBJ1-4, reads DTGVSQNPRHKITKRGQNVTFRCDPISEHNRLYWYRQTLGQGPEFLTYFQNEAQLEKSRLLSDRFSAERPKGSFSTLEIQRTEQGDSAMYLCASSRTARNEKLFFGSGTQLSVL.

The chain links TRBV6-4 to TRBJ2-1, with 13 bases lining up with TRBD2. J gave up 5 bases and V 6 bases, and 4 bases lay outside the gene matches. The germline V gene encodes CDR1 MRHNA and CDR2 SNTAGT. CDR3 length: 15 residues. For the CDR3, the DNA is TGTGCCAGCAGCCCCGGGACTAGCGGGAACAATGAGCAGTTCTTC. It specifies CASSPGTSGNNEQFF.

V is TRBV30 and J is TRBJ1-1; a possible D gene is TRBD1 (6 bases). V gave up 5 bases and J gave up 1 base, with 14 bases separating them. This CDR3 comprises 14 residues. Germline CDR1 GTSNPN, CDR2 SVGIG (reference sequence). CDR3 in amino acids: CAWGRGTQNTEAFF. The DNA of the CDR3 is TGTGCCTGGGGGAGGGGGACACAGAACACTGAAGCTTTCTTT.

The chain has TRBV19 and TRBJ2-7, with D possibly TRBD2 on 6 matching bases. The V gene's germline CDR1 is LNHDA and CDR2 SQIVND (reference sequence). The CDR3 is 13 residues long. V was trimmed by 6 bases and J by 7 bases, leaving 16 bases between them. Written as DNA, the CDR3 is TGTGCCAGTAGCACGAGTCACGGGGGTGAGCAGTACTTC. Its translation is CASSTSHGGEQYF. Full variable domain (missing parts from reference TRBV19 and TRBJ2-7): DGGITQSPKYLFRKEGQNVTLSCEQNLNHDAMYWYRQDPGQGLRLIYYSQIVNDFQKGDIAEGYSVSREKKESFPLTVTSAQKNPTAFYLCASSTSHGGEQYFGPGTRLTVT.

The chain recombines TRBV28 with TRBJ2-2, with a possible D match to TRBD2 (5 bases). The CDR3 loop spans 13 amino acids. V dropped 11 bases and J dropped 0 bases, with 10 bases sitting between them. Germline assignment: CDR1 MDHEN and CDR2 SYDVKM. CDR3 in DNA: TGTGCCGCGGGCGCAACGAACACCGGGGAGCTGTTTTTT. This codes for CAAGATNTGELFF.

The chain has TRBV25-1 and TRBJ2-1, with 10 nucleotides matching TRBD2. Trimming removed 2 bases from V and 3 bases from J; junction bases left unmatched: 4. This CDR3 region has 16 residues. Germline-derived CDR1 and CDR2 are MGHDK and SYGVNS. The chain's CDR3 is CASSEAIAGGYNEQFF. The CDR3 coding sequence is TGTGCCAGCAGTGAAGCAATAGCGGGAGGCTACAATGAGCAGTTCTTC.